This TCR beta chain was captured in a study of cytomegalovirus exposure and HLA in healthy donors. The PCR was carried out with 60 Vbeta primers and 13 Jbeta primers. Sequencing was performed with immunoSEQ multiplex PCR; in TCRdb, only in-frame clones are kept and a portion is missing. Counted here are around 190,000 clones, approximately 85% occurring once; the ten biggest clones make up 2.3%. This receptor was identified in a woman between 50 and 59 years old in good health and CMV-seronegative. The material sequenced was PBMCs.

CDR3 DNA sequence: TGTGCCAGCAGTTACTCTATCAGCGACGAGCAGTACTTC. Amino acid sequence: CASSYSISDEQYF. This chain joins TRBV6-5 and TRBJ2-7; D not resolved. V was clipped by 0 bases and J by 5 bases, with 8 bases between them. CDR3 size: 13 residues. Germline V gene lookup returns CDR1 MNHEY and CDR2 SVGAGI.